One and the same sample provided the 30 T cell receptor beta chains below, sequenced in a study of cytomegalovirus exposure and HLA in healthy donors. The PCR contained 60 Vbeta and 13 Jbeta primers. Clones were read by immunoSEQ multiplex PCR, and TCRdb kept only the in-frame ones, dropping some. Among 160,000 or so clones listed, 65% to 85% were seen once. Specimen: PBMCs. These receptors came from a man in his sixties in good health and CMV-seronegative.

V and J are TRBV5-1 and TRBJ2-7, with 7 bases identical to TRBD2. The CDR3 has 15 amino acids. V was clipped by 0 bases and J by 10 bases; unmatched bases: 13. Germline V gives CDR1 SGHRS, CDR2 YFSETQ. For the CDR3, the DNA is TGCGCCAGCAGCTTGGGCATAGCGGGCCTCGGGGATCAGTACTTC. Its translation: CASSLGIAGLGDQYF.

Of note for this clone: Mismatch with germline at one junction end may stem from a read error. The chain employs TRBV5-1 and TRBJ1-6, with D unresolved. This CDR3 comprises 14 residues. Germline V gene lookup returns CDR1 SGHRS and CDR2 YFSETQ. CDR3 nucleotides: TGCGCCAGCAGCTTGGATATCCCAGATTCACCCCTCAACTTT. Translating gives CASSLDIPDSPLNF.

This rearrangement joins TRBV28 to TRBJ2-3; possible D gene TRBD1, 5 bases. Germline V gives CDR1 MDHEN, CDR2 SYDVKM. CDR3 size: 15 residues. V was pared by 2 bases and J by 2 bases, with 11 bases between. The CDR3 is CASSLRQRYTDTQYF. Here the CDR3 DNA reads TGTGCCAGCAGTTTAAGACAGAGGTACACAGATACGCAGTATTTT.

The DNA for the CDR3 is TGTGCCAGCAGCCCCCCGCGCGGGGGCACGCAGTATTTT. Its translation: CASSPPRGGTQYF. The V gene is TRBV7-6, the J gene TRBJ2-3; D might be TRBD2 (7 bases). The ends were cut back, 5 bases at V and 9 bases at J, with 15 bases in the middle. The germline V gene encodes CDR1 SGHVS and CDR2 FNYEAQ. This CDR3 region has 13 residues.

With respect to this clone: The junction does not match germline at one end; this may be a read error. CDR3 sequence (DNA): TGTTCCAGCAGCTTAGGCGGGGGAAGGTTAGGTGAGCAGTTCTTC. This translates into CSSSLGGGRLGEQFF. V and J are TRBV7-9 and TRBJ2-1; 7 positions match TRBD2. Per the germline V gene, CDR1 is SEHNR and CDR2 is FQNEAQ (reference sequence). The CDR3 consists of 15 residues.

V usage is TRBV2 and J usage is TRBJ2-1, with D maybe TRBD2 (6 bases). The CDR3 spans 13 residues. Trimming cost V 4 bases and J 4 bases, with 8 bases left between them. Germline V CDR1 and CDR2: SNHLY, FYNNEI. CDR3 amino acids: CASSVGRYNEQFF. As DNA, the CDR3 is TGTGCCAGCAGTGTGGGGAGGTACAATGAGCAGTTCTTC. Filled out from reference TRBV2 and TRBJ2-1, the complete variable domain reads EPEVTQTPSHQVTQMGQEVILRCVPISNHLYFYWYRQILGQKVEFLVSFYNNEISEKSEIFDDQFSVERPDGSNFTLKIRSTKLEDSAMYFCASSVGRYNEQFFGPGTRLTVL.

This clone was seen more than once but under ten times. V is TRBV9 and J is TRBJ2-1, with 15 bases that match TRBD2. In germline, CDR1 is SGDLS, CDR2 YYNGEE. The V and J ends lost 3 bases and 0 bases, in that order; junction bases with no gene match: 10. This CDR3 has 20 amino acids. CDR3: CASSEGTSGRIPTSYNEQFF. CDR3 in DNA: TGTGCCAGCAGCGAGGGGACTAGCGGGAGGATCCCGACCTCCTACAATGAGCAGTTCTTC.

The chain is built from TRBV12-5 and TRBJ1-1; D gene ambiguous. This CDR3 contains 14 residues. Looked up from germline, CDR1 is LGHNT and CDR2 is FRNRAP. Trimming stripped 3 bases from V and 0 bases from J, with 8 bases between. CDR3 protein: CASGLYTMNTEAFF. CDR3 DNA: TGTGCTAGTGGTTTATACACGATGAACACTGAAGCTTTCTTT.

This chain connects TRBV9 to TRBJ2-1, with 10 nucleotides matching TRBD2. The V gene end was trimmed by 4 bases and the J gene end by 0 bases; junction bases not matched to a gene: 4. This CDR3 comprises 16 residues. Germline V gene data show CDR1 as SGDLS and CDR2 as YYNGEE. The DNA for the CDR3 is TGTGCCAGCAGCCCTCCTAGCGGGAGCTCCTACAATGAGCAGTTCTTC. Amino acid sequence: CASSPPSGSSYNEQFF.

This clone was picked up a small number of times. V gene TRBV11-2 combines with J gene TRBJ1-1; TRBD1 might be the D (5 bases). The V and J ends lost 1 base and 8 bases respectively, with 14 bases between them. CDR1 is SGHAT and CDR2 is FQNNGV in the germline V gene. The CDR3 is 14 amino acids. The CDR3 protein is CASSLGRIRGEAFF. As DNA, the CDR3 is TGTGCCAGCAGCTTAGGTCGGATTAGGGGAGAAGCTTTCTTT.

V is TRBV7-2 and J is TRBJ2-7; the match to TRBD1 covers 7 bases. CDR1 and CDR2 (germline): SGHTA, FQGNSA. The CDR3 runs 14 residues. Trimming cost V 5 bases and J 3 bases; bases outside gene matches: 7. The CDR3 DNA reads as TGTGCCAGCAGCCTGGGGACAGCCGTCTACGAGCAGTACTTC. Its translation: CASSLGTAVYEQYF.

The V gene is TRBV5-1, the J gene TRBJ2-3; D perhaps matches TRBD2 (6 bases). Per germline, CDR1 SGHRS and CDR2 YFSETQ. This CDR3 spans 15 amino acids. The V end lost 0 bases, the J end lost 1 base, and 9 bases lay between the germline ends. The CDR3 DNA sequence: TGCGCCAGCAGCTTGGGGACTACCCGCACAGATACGCAGTATTTT. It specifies CASSLGTTRTDTQYF.

CDR3 amino acids: CASTKQGPRQTNEKLFF. DNA for the CDR3: TGTGCCAGTACCAAACAGGGGCCAAGGCAAACTAATGAAAAACTGTTTTTT. This chain links TRBV19 with TRBJ1-4; 7 bases are shared with TRBD1. The V gene's germline CDR1 is LNHDA and CDR2 SQIVND (reference sequence). This CDR3 has 17 residues. Trimming took 7 bases from V and 1 from J; bases not matched to a gene: 12.

CDR3 protein: CASGLVLGVFGGMNTEAFF. CDR3 nucleotides: TGTGCTAGTGGTTTGGTTCTAGGGGTTTTTGGCGGCATGAACACTGAAGCTTTCTTT. This chain connects TRBV12-5 to TRBJ1-1; D may be TRBD1 (5 bases). Trimming shortened V by 0 bases and J by 0 bases, and 20 bases separated the two germline ends. This CDR3 has 19 residues. The germline gives CDR1 LGHNT, CDR2 FRNRAP.

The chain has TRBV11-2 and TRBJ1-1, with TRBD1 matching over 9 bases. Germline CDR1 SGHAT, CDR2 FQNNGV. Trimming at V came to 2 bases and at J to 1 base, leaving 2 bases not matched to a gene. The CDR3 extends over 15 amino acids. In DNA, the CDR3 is TGTGCCAGCAGCTTAACGGGACAGGGGAACACTGAAGCTTTCTTT. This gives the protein CASSLTGQGNTEAFF.

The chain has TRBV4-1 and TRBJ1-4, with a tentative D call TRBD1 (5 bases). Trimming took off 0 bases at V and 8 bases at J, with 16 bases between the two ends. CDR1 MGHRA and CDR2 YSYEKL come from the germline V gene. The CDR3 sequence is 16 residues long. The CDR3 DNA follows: TGCGCCAGCAGCCAAGAAGGCAGGGTATCGAAAGAAAAACTGTTTTTT. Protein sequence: CASSQEGRVSKEKLFF.

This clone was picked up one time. The CDR3 spells CASSLGRTSTDTQYF. For the CDR3, the DNA is TGTGCCAGCAGTCTCGGACGGACTAGCACAGATACGCAGTATTTT. The chain recombines TRBV6-5 with TRBJ2-3; possibly TRBD2 for D (5 bases). Trimming took off 5 bases at V and 0 bases at J, with 12 bases between the two ends. Germline values: CDR1 MNHEY, CDR2 SVGAGI. This CDR3 is 15 amino acids long.

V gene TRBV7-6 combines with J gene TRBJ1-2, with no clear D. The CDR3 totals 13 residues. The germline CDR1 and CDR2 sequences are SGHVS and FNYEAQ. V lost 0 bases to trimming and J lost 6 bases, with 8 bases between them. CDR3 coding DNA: TGTGCCAGCAGCTTAGCTCCGGGGAATGGCTACACCTTC. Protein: CASSLAPGNGYTF.

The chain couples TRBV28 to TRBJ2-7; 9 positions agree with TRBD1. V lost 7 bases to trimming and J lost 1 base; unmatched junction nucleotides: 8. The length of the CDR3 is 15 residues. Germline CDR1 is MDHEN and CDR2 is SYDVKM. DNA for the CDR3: TGTGCCAGCATTCCAACAGGGGGCCTTTCCTACGAGCAGTACTTC. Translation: CASIPTGGLSYEQYF.

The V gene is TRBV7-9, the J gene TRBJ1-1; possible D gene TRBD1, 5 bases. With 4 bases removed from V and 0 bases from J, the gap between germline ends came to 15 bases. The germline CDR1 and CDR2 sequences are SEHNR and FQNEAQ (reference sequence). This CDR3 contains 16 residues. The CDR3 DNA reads TGTGCCAGCAGCTCTCCACAGGTCCTCATGAACACTGAAGCTTTCTTT. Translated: CASSSPQVLMNTEAFF.

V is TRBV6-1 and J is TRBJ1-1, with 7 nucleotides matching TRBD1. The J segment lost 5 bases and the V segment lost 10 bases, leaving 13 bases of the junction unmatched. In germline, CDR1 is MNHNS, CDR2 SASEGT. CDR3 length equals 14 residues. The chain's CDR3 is CATCTGTVGTEAFF. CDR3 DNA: TGTGCCACTTGCACCGGGACAGTAGGAACTGAAGCTTTCTTT.

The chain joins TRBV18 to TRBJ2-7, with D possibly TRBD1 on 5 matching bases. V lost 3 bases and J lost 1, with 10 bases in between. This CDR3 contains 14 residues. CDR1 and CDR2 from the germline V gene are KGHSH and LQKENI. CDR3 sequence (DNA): TGTGCCAGCTCACCCTTACAGGATTCCTACGAGCAGTACTTC. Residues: CASSPLQDSYEQYF.

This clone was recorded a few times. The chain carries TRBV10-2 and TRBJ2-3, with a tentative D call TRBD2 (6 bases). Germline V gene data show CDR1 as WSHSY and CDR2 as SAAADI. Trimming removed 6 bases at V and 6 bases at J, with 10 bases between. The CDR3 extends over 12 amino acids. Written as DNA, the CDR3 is TGCGCCAGCAGCGTACTAGCCGATACGCAGTATTTT. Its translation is CASSVLADTQYF.

This CDR3 is CASSPEASGAVEQFF. The DNA for the CDR3 is TGTGCCAGCTCACCAGAAGCTAGCGGGGCGGTTGAGCAGTTCTTC. This rearrangement joins TRBV18 to TRBJ2-1; 9 bases align to TRBD2. In germline, CDR1 is KGHSH, CDR2 LQKENI. V trimming: 2 bases; J trimming: 9 bases; junction bases outside the gene matches: 8. The CDR3 loop spans 15 amino acids.

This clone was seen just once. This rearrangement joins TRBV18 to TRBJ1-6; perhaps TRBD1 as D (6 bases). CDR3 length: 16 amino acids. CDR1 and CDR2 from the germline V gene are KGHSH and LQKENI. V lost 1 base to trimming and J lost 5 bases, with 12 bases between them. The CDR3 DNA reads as TGTGCCAGCTCACCACTACCCAGGGGTGATAATTCACCCCTCCACTTT. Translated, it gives CASSPLPRGDNSPLHF.

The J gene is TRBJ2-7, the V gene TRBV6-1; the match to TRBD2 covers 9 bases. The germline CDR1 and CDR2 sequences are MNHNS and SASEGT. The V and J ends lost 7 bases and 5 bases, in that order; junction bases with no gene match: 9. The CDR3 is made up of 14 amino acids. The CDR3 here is CASKGLAGFNEQYF. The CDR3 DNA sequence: TGTGCCAGCAAGGGTCTAGCGGGGTTCAACGAGCAGTACTTC.

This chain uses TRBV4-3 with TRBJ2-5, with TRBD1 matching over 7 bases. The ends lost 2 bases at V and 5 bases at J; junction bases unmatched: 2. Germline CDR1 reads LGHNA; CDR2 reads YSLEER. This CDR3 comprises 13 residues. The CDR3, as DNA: TGCGCCAGCAGCCAAACAGGGGAGGAGACCCAGTACTTC. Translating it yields CASSQTGEETQYF.

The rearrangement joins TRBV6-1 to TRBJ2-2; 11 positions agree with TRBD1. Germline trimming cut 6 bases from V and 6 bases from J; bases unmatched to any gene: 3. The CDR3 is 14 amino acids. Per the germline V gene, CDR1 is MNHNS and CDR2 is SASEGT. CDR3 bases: TGTGCCAGCAGCGGGGACAGGGGGGCCGGGGAGCTGTTTTTT. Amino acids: CASSGDRGAGELFF.

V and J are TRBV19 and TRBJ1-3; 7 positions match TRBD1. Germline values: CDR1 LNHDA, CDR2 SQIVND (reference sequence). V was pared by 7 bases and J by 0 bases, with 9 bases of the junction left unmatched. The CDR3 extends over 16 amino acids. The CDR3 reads CASTPGGPHSGNTIYF. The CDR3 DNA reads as TGTGCCAGTACCCCAGGGGGGCCTCACTCTGGAAACACCATATATTTT.

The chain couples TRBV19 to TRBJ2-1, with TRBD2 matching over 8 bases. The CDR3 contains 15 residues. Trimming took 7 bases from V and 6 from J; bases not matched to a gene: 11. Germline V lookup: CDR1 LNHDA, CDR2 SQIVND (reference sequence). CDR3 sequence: CASTGRVLRGNEQFF. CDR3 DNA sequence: TGTGCCAGTACCGGGAGGGTTTTAAGGGGCAATGAGCAGTTCTTC.